The clone carrying this TCR beta chain was counted at least ten times. Its target is unknown. V was pared by 1 base and J by 7 bases, with 16 bases between. The CDR3 runs to 15 residues. Germline values: CDR1 SEHNR, CDR2 FQNEAQ (reference sequence). Profiling that covered TCR beta VDJ and CDR3 relied on genomic DNA as its template. TCRdb re-analysed the reads in MiXCR, keeping a single row per CDR3 protein. Of about 210,000 distinct CDR3 sequences in the sample, about 59% were seen once. This sample stems from a study of CD8+CD57+ T cells in acquired aplastic anemia. Turning to the study itself: On average, sorted CD4+ and CD8+ cells gave approximately 3 ug of DNA. CD4+ cell libraries from healthy donors averaged roughly 10 million reads.

Whole-study results and caveats: CD8+ Simpson's diversity showed no significant patient-control difference. A set of around 30 CD8+ CDR3 sequences was shared between patients and controls, and these sequences appeared highly expressed in patients.

This sequence joins TRBV7-9 and TRBJ1-2; a weak D match, TRBD1 (6 bases). The specimen sequenced was sorted CD4+, CD8+, or CD8+CD57+ T cells (not recorded which) from PBMCs. This receptor was taken from a human donor in good health. CDR3 DNA sequence: TGTGCCAGCAGCTTAGTAGGAGCAGGGGCGGGTGGCTACACCTTC. Translation: CASSLVGAGAGGYTF.